The 31 T cell receptor beta chains in this list originate from one sample, sequenced in a study of CXCR3-negative and CXCR3-positive naive CD8 T cells. The method, 5' RACE with UMI labels, was used to prepare the TRB cDNA libraries. Each CDR3 protein gets one entry in TCRdb, which reprocessed the 5' RACE reads and gives no DNA. The sample totals some 130,000 distinct CDR3 sequences. The sequencing input was naive CXCR3- CD8+ T cells from blood. Subset denoted: CD45RO-CCR7+CD27+CD95- naive CD8+ T cells lacking CXCR3 (TNR3-). These receptors were collected from a human donor in good health. Some clones in this sample may be carry-over from other donors' samples.

The chain links TRBV29-1 to TRBJ1-1. The V gene's germline CDR1 is SQVTM and CDR2 ANQGSEA. CDR3 length equals 11 residues. The CDR3 here is CSVVRDTEAFF.

The V gene is TRBV29-1, the J gene TRBJ2-4; the D call from TCRdb, TRBD1, cannot be confirmed without DNA. The CDR3 is 15 amino acids. In germline, CDR1 is SQVTM, CDR2 ANQGSEA. The CDR3 is CSVLDRDVDKNIQYF.

The chain has TRBV7-9 and TRBJ1-1; the D call from TCRdb, TRBD1, cannot be confirmed without DNA. Germline lookup yields CDR1 SEHNR and CDR2 FQNEAQ (reference sequence). The CDR3 is 13 residues long. CDR3 sequence reads: CASTRAWNTEAFF.

The CDR3 is CASSLQGAGGYTF. V usage is TRBV4-1 and J usage is TRBJ1-2; TCRdb names TRBD1, which stays unverified in the absence of DNA. The CDR3 covers 13 residues. Looked up from germline, CDR1 is MGHRA and CDR2 is YSYEKL.

CDR3 loop: CASSVPPVYEQYF. The V call is TRBV2, the J call TRBJ2-7; TCRdb's D call of TRBD1 is untestable without DNA. The germline CDR1 and CDR2 sequences are SNHLY and FYNNEI. This CDR3 contains 13 residues. The whole variable domain, remainder taken from reference TRBV2 and TRBJ2-7, is EPEVTQTPSHQVTQMGQEVILRCVPISNHLYFYWYRQILGQKVEFLVSFYNNEISEKSEIFDDQFSVERPDGSNFTLKIRSTKLEDSAMYFCASSVPPVYEQYFGPGTRLTVT.

This chain uses TRBV7-2 with TRBJ2-1; TCRdb selects TRBD1, and the lack of DNA leaves this call unchecked. CDR1 is SGHTA and CDR2 is FQGNSA in the germline V gene. This CDR3 is built from 13 residues. CDR3 residues: CASSHDSYNEQFF.

The chain combines TRBV27 with TRBJ2-1. The germline CDR1 and CDR2 sequences are MNHEY and SMNVEV (reference sequence). The CDR3 is made up of 13 amino acids. CDR3: CASSLHSYNEQFF.

The chain links TRBV4-3 to TRBJ1-2. The CDR3 covers 15 residues. Germline values: CDR1 LGHNA, CDR2 YSLEER. CDR3 region: CASSQDTDLNYGYTF.

This chain joins TRBV9 and TRBJ1-1; TCRdb selects TRBD1, and the lack of DNA leaves this call unchecked. The germline CDR1 and CDR2 sequences are SGDLS and YYNGEE. The CDR3 length is 12 residues. CDR3 sequence reads: CASSPGTVEAFF. Full variable domain (missing parts from reference TRBV9 and TRBJ1-1): DSGVTQTPKHLITATGQRVTLRCSPRSGDLSVYWYQQSLDQGLQFLIQYYNGEERAKGNILERFSAQQFPDLHSELNLSSLELGDSALYFCASSPGTVEAFFGQGTRLTVV.

The gene calls are TRBV6-6 and TRBJ2-2; the TRBD1 assignment by TCRdb is unverifiable without DNA. This CDR3 is 18 amino acids long. CDR1 and CDR2 (germline): MNHNY, SVGAGI (reference sequence). This chain's CDR3 is CASSYAPPVQEYTGELFF.

This chain uses TRBV29-1 with TRBJ2-7; TCRdb gives TRBD1 as the D gene, but with no DNA this cannot be confirmed. This CDR3 comprises 13 residues. CDR1 is SQVTM, CDR2 ANQGSEA, per germline. The CDR3 is CSVETGGGYEQYF.

This CDR3 is CASSRSGQNTGELFF. V usage is TRBV4-2 and J usage is TRBJ2-2; the TCRdb call, TRBD1, lacks DNA for checking. CDR3 length equals 15 residues. Germline-derived CDR1 and CDR2 are LGHNA and YNFKEQ.

The gene calls are TRBV15 and TRBJ1-3; TCRdb's D gene call, TRBD1, goes unchecked for lack of DNA. CDR1 is LNHNV and CDR2 is YYDKDF in the germline V gene (reference sequence). The CDR3 covers 13 residues. CDR3 loop: CATSTAPGNTIYF.

The rearrangement uses TRBV15 and TRBJ1-6; the TRBD1 assignment by TCRdb is unverifiable without DNA. Germline CDR1 and CDR2: LNHNV and YYDKDF (reference sequence). The CDR3 is 15 amino acids. This CDR3 reads CATSGLRGGNSPLHF.

The J gene is TRBJ1-1, the V gene TRBV7-3. The CDR3 is 17 amino acids. The germline V gene encodes CDR1 SGHTA and CDR2 FQGTGA. CDR3 in amino acids: CASSLLMGSGVNTEAFF.

The chain combines TRBV5-1 with TRBJ2-7. This CDR3 is built from 14 residues. Germline V CDR1 and CDR2: SGHRS, YFSETQ. CDR3 protein: CASSLASSRYEQYF.

The rearrangement uses TRBV15 and TRBJ1-4; there is no DNA to check the TCRdb D call of TRBD1. CDR1 and CDR2 (germline): LNHNV, YYDKDF (reference sequence). CDR3 length: 15 residues. CDR3 loop: CATSRPHGQGEKLFF.

The V call is TRBV23-1, the J call TRBJ1-6; TCRdb returns TRBD1, unconfirmable since there is no DNA. TRBV23-1 is marked as an open reading frame, function uncertain. The CDR3 length is 20 residues. The CDR3 loop reads CASSQSTDRDRYSYNSPLHF.

The chain links TRBV7-9 to TRBJ1-3. This CDR3 contains 15 residues. Germline V CDR1 and CDR2: SEHNR, FQNEAQ (reference sequence). CDR3 in amino acids: CASTPGLTGGNTIYF.

The chain carries TRBV21-1 and TRBJ2-4; the D call of TRBD1 rests on TCRdb alone, since no DNA is present to check it. TRBV21-1 is a pseudogene. CDR3 size: 18 residues. The CDR3 spells CASSSTRDRGLAKNIQYF.

This chain uses TRBV7-9 with TRBJ1-2; TCRdb names TRBD1, which stays unverified in the absence of DNA. This CDR3 region has 15 residues. CDR1 SEHNR and CDR2 FQNEAQ come from the germline V gene (reference sequence). Here the CDR3 reads CASSSTGGIIYGYTF.

This chain uses TRBV28 with TRBJ1-2; the TCRdb D gene call, TRBD1, has no DNA to confirm it. This CDR3 region has 13 residues. Germline-derived CDR1 and CDR2 are MDHEN and SYDVKM. This CDR3 is CASSFTGGAGYTF.

The chain joins TRBV7-9 to TRBJ2-1; the TCRdb D gene call, TRBD2, has no DNA to confirm it. This CDR3 spans 15 amino acids. The germline gives CDR1 SEHNR, CDR2 FQNEAQ (reference sequence). CDR3 sequence reads: CASSSPSGGRNEQFF.

V usage is TRBV28 and J usage is TRBJ2-7; TCRdb gives TRBD1 as the D gene, but with no DNA this cannot be confirmed. The CDR3 totals 15 residues. The germline V gene encodes CDR1 MDHEN and CDR2 SYDVKM. CDR3 region: CASNARTTSPYEQYF.

This sequence joins TRBV15 and TRBJ2-7; lacking DNA, the TRBD1 call made by TCRdb goes unchecked. Germline CDR1 reads LNHNV; CDR2 reads YYDKDF (reference sequence). The CDR3 covers 16 residues. CDR3 amino acids: CATSPSRDRGSYEQYF.

The CDR3: CASSPWGGAGGETQYF. The V and J genes are TRBV7-2 and TRBJ2-5; the D call from TCRdb, TRBD2, cannot be confirmed without DNA. This CDR3 comprises 16 residues. From germline, CDR1 is SGHTA and CDR2 FQGNSA.

The V gene is TRBV28, the J gene TRBJ2-3; TCRdb's D gene call, TRBD2, goes unchecked for lack of DNA. The CDR3 has 13 residues. CDR1 and CDR2 (germline): MDHEN, SYDVKM. The CDR3 here is CASSPSRSDTQYF. The full variable domain, completed using reference TRBV28 and TRBJ2-3, is DVKVTQSSRYLVKRTGEKVFLECVQDMDHENMFWYRQDPGLGLRLIYFSYDVKMKEKGDIPEGYSVSREKKERFSLILESASTNQTSMYLCASSPSRSDTQYFGPGTRLTVL.

V and J are TRBV28 and TRBJ2-5; TCRdb outputs TRBD2, but without DNA this stays unchecked. CDR3 size: 12 residues. Germline values: CDR1 MDHEN, CDR2 SYDVKM. The CDR3 reads CASSFGGETQYF.

This sequence joins TRBV11-2 and TRBJ1-3. The CDR3 contains 12 residues. Looked up from germline, CDR1 is SGHAT and CDR2 is FQNNGV. The CDR3 sequence is CASSPTGNTIYF.

V and J are TRBV7-6 and TRBJ2-5; checking the TCRdb D call of TRBD2 is not possible without DNA. There are 12 residues in the CDR3. The germline CDR1 and CDR2 sequences are SGHVS and FNYEAQ. The CDR3 spells CASSLAEGTQYF. Based on the CDR3 plus reference TRBV7-6 and TRBJ2-5, the full variable domain is GAGVSQSPRYKVTKRGQDVALRCDPISGHVSLYWYRQALGQGPEFLTYFNYEAQQDKSGLPNDRFSAERPEGSISTLTIQRTEQRDSAMYRCASSLAEGTQYFGPGTRLLVL.

The rearrangement joins TRBV7-6 to TRBJ1-1. Germline CDR1 and CDR2: SGHVS and FNYEAQ. This CDR3 spans 13 amino acids. The CDR3 sequence: CASSLDKNTEAFF.